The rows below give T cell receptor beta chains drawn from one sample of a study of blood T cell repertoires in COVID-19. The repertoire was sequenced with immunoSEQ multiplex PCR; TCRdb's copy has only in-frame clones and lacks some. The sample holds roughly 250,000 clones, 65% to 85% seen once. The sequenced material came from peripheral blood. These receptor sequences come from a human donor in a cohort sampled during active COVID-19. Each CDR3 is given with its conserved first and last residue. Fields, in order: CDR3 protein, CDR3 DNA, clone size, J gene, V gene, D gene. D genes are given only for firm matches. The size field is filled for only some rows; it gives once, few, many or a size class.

CDR3: CASSFDIRTDTQYF
DNA: TGCGCCAGCAGCTTTGACATCCGCACAGATACGCAGTATTTT
size: -
J: TRBJ2-3
V: TRBV5-1
D: -

CDR3: CASSETRDTEAFF
DNA: TGTGCCAGCAGTGAAACCAGGGACACTGAAGCTTTCTTT
size: -
J: TRBJ1-1
V: TRBV6-1
D: -

CDR3: CASSSTGEGYTF
DNA: TGTGCCAGCAGTTCTACAGGGGAAGGCTACACCTTC
size: -
J: TRBJ1-2
V: TRBV6-5
D: TRBD1

CDR3: CASSVDLGQGAGGYTF
DNA: TGTGCCAGCAGCGTCGACCTCGGGCAGGGGGCAGGTGGCTACACCTTC
size: -
J: TRBJ1-2
V: TRBV9
D: TRBD1

CDR3: CASSFNRDSWAFF
DNA: TGTGCCAGCAGCTTTAACAGGGACAGTTGGGCTTTCTTT
size: few
J: TRBJ1-1
V: TRBV7-9
D: TRBD1

CDR3: CASSLTGADTGELFF
DNA: TGTGCCAGCAGCTTGACAGGGGCGGACACCGGGGAGCTGTTTTTT
size: few
J: TRBJ2-2
V: TRBV7-2
D: TRBD1

CDR3: CASSLAGGETQYF
DNA: TGTGCCAGCAGCTTAGCAGGGGGGGAGACCCAGTACTTC
size: -
J: TRBJ2-5
V: TRBV5-4
D: -

CDR3: CASSPQGGNTGELFF
DNA: TGCGCCAGCAGCCCCCAGGGCGGAAACACCGGGGAGCTGTTTTTT
size: -
J: TRBJ2-2
V: TRBV5-1
D: -

CDR3: CASSYSAGTGYGYTF
DNA: TGTGCCAGCAGTTACTCGGCCGGGACAGGCTATGGCTACACCTTC
size: -
J: TRBJ1-2
V: TRBV6-5
D: TRBD1

CDR3: CASPGQGTPRSGNTIYF
DNA: TGTGCCAGCCCCGGACAGGGTACCCCGCGCTCTGGAAACACCATATATTTT
size: -
J: TRBJ1-3
V: TRBV27
D: TRBD1

CDR3: CASSPQLAGNTGELFF
DNA: TGTGCCAGCAGCCCCCAACTAGCGGGTAACACCGGGGAGCTGTTTTTT
size: -
J: TRBJ2-2
V: TRBV7-3
D: TRBD2

CDR3: CASSLEGDSSYNEQFF
DNA: TGTGCCAGCAGCTTGGAGGGGGATAGCTCCTACAATGAGCAGTTCTTC
size: -
J: TRBJ2-1
V: TRBV5-4
D: -

CDR3: CAISSDREEQFF
DNA: TGTGCCATCAGCTCGGACAGGGAGGAGCAGTTCTTC
size: -
J: TRBJ2-1
V: TRBV10-3
D: TRBD1

CDR3: CASSQNRENSPLHF
DNA: TGCGCCAGCAGTCAAAACAGGGAAAATTCACCCCTCCACTTT
size: -
J: TRBJ1-6
V: TRBV23-1
D: -

CDR3: CASSLKRGNPNEQFF
DNA: TGCGCCAGCAGCTTGAAGCGGGGGAACCCGAATGAGCAGTTCTTC
size: -
J: TRBJ2-1
V: TRBV5-1
D: TRBD2

CDR3: CASSLSGGGGAFF
DNA: TGTGCCAGCAGTTTATCGGGGGGGGGTGGAGCTTTCTTT
size: -
J: TRBJ1-1
V: TRBV27
D: -

CDR3: CASSLVSGESPLHF
DNA: TGTGCCAGCAGCTTGGTTTCGGGGGAATCACCCCTCCACTTT
size: -
J: TRBJ1-6
V: TRBV5-8
D: -

CDR3: CSVDRGGDTQYF
DNA: TGCAGCGTCGACAGGGGGGGGGATACGCAGTATTTT
size: -
J: TRBJ2-3
V: TRBV29-1
D: TRBD1

CDR3: CTSSQTPGLAVKETQYF
DNA: TGCACCAGCAGCCAGACTCCGGGACTAGCGGTAAAAGAGACCCAGTACTTC
size: -
J: TRBJ2-5
V: TRBV1
D: -

CDR3: CSASATSGEIADTQYF
DNA: TGCAGTGCTAGTGCGACTAGCGGAGAAATCGCAGATACGCAGTATTTT
size: once
J: TRBJ2-3
V: TRBV20-1
D: TRBD2

CDR3: CASSGRGSGANVLTF
DNA: TGTGCCAGCAGCGGACGGGGATCTGGGGCCAACGTCCTGACTTTC
size: -
J: TRBJ2-6
V: TRBV2
D: -

CDR3: CASSLGRTGGVDEQFF
DNA: TGTGCCAGCTCTCTTGGGCGGACAGGGGGCGTAGATGAGCAGTTCTTC
size: -
J: TRBJ2-1
V: TRBV18
D: TRBD1

CDR3: CASRLGNRETDTQYF
DNA: TGCGCCAGCAGACTGGGAAACAGGGAGACAGATACGCAGTATTTT
size: once
J: TRBJ2-3
V: TRBV5-1
D: -

CDR3: CASSRTIYEQYF
DNA: TGTGCCAGCAGCCGGACTATCTACGAGCAGTACTTC
size: -
J: TRBJ2-7
V: TRBV6-2/TRBV6-3
D: -

CDR3: CASSRARQGWSGANVLTF
DNA: TGTGCCAGCAGTCGGGCCCGACAGGGTTGGTCTGGGGCCAACGTCCTGACTTTC
size: -
J: TRBJ2-6
V: TRBV6-6
D: TRBD1

CDR3: CASSLGGADTEAFF
DNA: TGTGCCAGCAGTTTAGGAGGGGCAGACACTGAAGCTTTCTTT
size: -
J: TRBJ1-1
V: TRBV27
D: -

CDR3: CASSQSSSYNEQFF
DNA: TGTGCCAGCAGTCAATCTAGCTCCTACAATGAGCAGTTCTTC
size: -
J: TRBJ2-1
V: TRBV6-5
D: -

CDR3: CASSLSNGLGGGGTDTQYF
DNA: TGTGCCAGCAGTTTATCGAACGGGTTGGGCGGGGGAGGCACAGATACGCAGTATTTT
size: -
J: TRBJ2-3
V: TRBV27
D: TRBD2

CDR3: CASRQGQAGELFF
DNA: TGTGCCAGCAGACAGGGACAGGCCGGGGAGCTGTTTTTT
size: -
J: TRBJ2-2
V: TRBV28
D: TRBD1

CDR3: CASSLVASGETQYF
DNA: TGTGCCAGCAGTTTAGTGGCGTCGGGGGAGACCCAGTACTTC
size: -
J: TRBJ2-5
V: TRBV27
D: -

CDR3: CASSPDYSYEQYF
DNA: TGTGCCAGCAGCCCCGACTATTCCTACGAGCAGTACTTC
size: -
J: TRBJ2-7
V: TRBV7-9
D: -

CDR3: CASAVRSNQPQHF
DNA: TGTGCCAGCGCCGTTAGAAGCAATCAGCCCCAGCATTTT
size: medium-sized
J: TRBJ1-5
V: TRBV6-5
D: -

CDR3: CASSLVAGNTEAFF
DNA: TGTGCCAGCAGCTTAGTTGCAGGGAACACTGAAGCTTTCTTT
size: -
J: TRBJ1-1
V: TRBV7-2
D: -

CDR3: CASSSGVETQYF
DNA: TGTGCCAGCAGTTCGGGGGTGGAGACCCAGTACTTC
size: -
J: TRBJ2-5
V: TRBV7-9
D: -

CDR3: CASSSIDRGSSYNEQFF
DNA: TGTGCCAGCAGCTCTATAGACAGGGGGAGCTCCTACAATGAGCAGTTCTTC
size: -
J: TRBJ2-1
V: TRBV7-3
D: TRBD1

CDR3: CASSQARTSSYNEQFF
DNA: TGTGCCAGCAGCCAAGCCCGGACTAGCTCCTACAATGAGCAGTTCTTC
size: -
J: TRBJ2-1
V: TRBV3-1/TRBV3-2
D: TRBD2

CDR3: CASSMGLTNTEAFF
DNA: TGTGCCAGTAGTATGGGGCTCACGAACACTGAAGCTTTCTTT
size: -
J: TRBJ1-1
V: TRBV19
D: -

CDR3: CASSPLGGDTEAFF
DNA: TGTGCCAGCTCACCCTTAGGGGGGGACACTGAAGCTTTCTTT
size: -
J: TRBJ1-1
V: TRBV18
D: -

CDR3: CASSEFSEETQYF
DNA: TGCGCCAGCAGTGAATTTTCCGAAGAGACCCAGTACTTC
size: -
J: TRBJ2-5
V: TRBV10-1
D: -

CDR3: CASSQPTGPRGTDTQYF
DNA: TGCGCCAGCAGCCAACCTACCGGGCCCCGGGGAACAGATACGCAGTATTTT
size: -
J: TRBJ2-3
V: TRBV4-1
D: -

CDR3: CAPSGTAGEKLFF
DNA: TGTGCCCCGTCCGGGACAGCTGGTGAAAAACTGTTTTTT
size: -
J: TRBJ1-4
V: TRBV10-3
D: TRBD1

CDR3: CASSQRTGGLTDTQYF
DNA: TGTGCCAGCAGCCAAAGGACAGGGGGCCTAACAGATACGCAGTATTTT
size: once
J: TRBJ2-3
V: TRBV7-9
D: TRBD1

CDR3: CASSSTSAGFPYEQYF
DNA: TGTGCCAGCAGCTCGACCTCAGCGGGGTTCCCCTACGAGCAGTACTTC
size: -
J: TRBJ2-7
V: TRBV11-2
D: TRBD2

CDR3: CASSSTGAMNIQYF
DNA: TGTGCCAGCAGCTCGACAGGGGCAATGAACATTCAGTACTTC
size: -
J: TRBJ2-4
V: TRBV5-6
D: TRBD1

CDR3: CASIETGGDTGELFF
DNA: TGTGCCAGCATAGAGACAGGGGGGGACACCGGGGAGCTGTTTTTT
size: -
J: TRBJ2-2
V: TRBV6-6
D: TRBD1

CDR3: CSVRGTSGGPSGANVLTF
DNA: TGCAGCGTCCGGGGGACTAGCGGGGGCCCCTCTGGGGCCAACGTCCTGACTTTC
size: -
J: TRBJ2-6
V: TRBV29-1
D: TRBD2

CDR3: CATTSGRNSPLHF
DNA: TGTGCCACCACCTCAGGGCGTAATTCACCCCTCCACTTT
size: once
J: TRBJ1-6
V: TRBV15
D: -

CDR3: CATSDPRTGSAQPQHF
DNA: TGTGCCACCAGTGACCCTCGGACAGGATCTGCTCAGCCCCAGCATTTT
size: -
J: TRBJ1-5
V: TRBV24-1
D: TRBD1